This entry lists 14 T cell receptor beta chains sequenced from one sample in a study of blood T cells in healthy people across ages. It was with a sample-barcoded 5' primer and a J-beta primer mix that a second PCR of roughly 7 to 12 cycles was run. TCRdb passed the 5' RACE reads through MiXCR, listing each CDR3 protein once. The table lists 1.5 million to 2 million distinct CDR3 sequences, about 30% of them singletons. The sequencing input was blood. These receptors originate from a woman in her twenties or thirties in good health.

This clonotype was detected only once. Its ends do not fully match the called genes, so a read error is possible. V gene TRBV5-1 combines with J gene TRBJ2-7; 8 bases fit TRBD2. Germline V CDR1 and CDR2: SGHRS, YFSETQ. The CDR3 is made up of 15 amino acids. The CDR3 nucleotides are TGCGCCAACAGCTTGGCAAGCGGGAGAGGGGCCGAGCAGTACTTC. Encoded protein: CANSLASGRGAEQYF. The variable domain in full, completed from reference TRBV5-1 and TRBJ2-7, reads KAGVTQTPRYLIKTRGQQVTLSCSPISGHRSVSWYQQTPGQGLQFLFEYFSETQRNKGNFPGRFSGRQFSNSRSEMNVSTLELGDSALYLCANSLASGRGAEQYFGPGTRLTVT.

The sample holds many counts of this clonotype. The chain has TRBV25-1 and TRBJ2-6, with 7 bases identical to TRBD1. CDR1 and CDR2 from the germline V gene are MGHDK and SYGVNS. The CDR3 length is 15 residues. V lost 7 bases to trimming and J lost 1 base; unmatched junction nucleotides: 4. CDR3: CASKGGQSGANVLTF. The CDR3 nucleotides read TGTGCCAGCAAAGGGGGACAGTCTGGGGCCAACGTCCTGACTTTC.

This clonotype has just a few counts. V and J are TRBV5-6 and TRBJ1-1; D may be TRBD1 (6 bases). CDR1 and CDR2 from the germline V gene are SGHDT and YYEEEE. V dropped 4 bases and J dropped 1 base, with 14 bases sitting between them. The CDR3 spans 15 residues. In DNA form, the CDR3 reads TGTGCCAGCAGCCTCCAGATGACAGGGAACACTGAAGCTTTCTTT. This translates into CASSLQMTGNTEAFF. Full variable domain (outside the CDR3, taken from reference TRBV5-6 and TRBJ1-1): DAGVTQSPTHLIKTRGQQVTLRCSPKSGHDTVSWYQQALGQGPQFIFQYYEEEERQRGNFPDRFSGHQFPNYSSELNVNALLLGDSALYLCASSLQMTGNTEAFFGQGTRLTVV.

V usage is TRBV10-2 and J usage is TRBJ2-1; 8 bases match TRBD2. The V segment lost 7 bases and the J segment 9 bases; nucleotides outside the gene matches: 11. Germline V gene lookup returns CDR1 WSHSY and CDR2 SAAADI. The CDR3 totals 14 residues. The CDR3 sequence is CASNAASGQGEQFF. CDR3 in DNA: TGCGCCAGCAACGCGGCTAGCGGGCAGGGTGAGCAGTTCTTC.

This sequence joins TRBV6-2 or TRBV6-3 and TRBJ2-1; TRBD2 aligns across 10 bases. The CDR3 contains 15 residues. Trimming cost V 6 bases and J 7 bases; bases outside gene matches: 9. The germline gives CDR1 MNHEY, CDR2 SVGEGT. CDR3: CASSPVTSGKNEQFF. The CDR3 DNA is TGTGCCAGCAGCCCGGTTACTAGCGGGAAGAATGAGCAGTTCTTC.

This chain connects TRBV2 to TRBJ1-1; possibly TRBD1 for D (6 bases). V was trimmed by 4 bases and J by 3 bases, leaving 12 bases between them. The CDR3 runs to 14 residues. Germline V lookup: CDR1 SNHLY, CDR2 FYNNEI. The CDR3 here is CASSGPRGYTEAFF. The CDR3 nucleotides are TGTGCCAGCAGTGGACCAAGGGGGTACACTGAAGCTTTCTTT.

The genes are TRBV15 and TRBJ2-5, with a tentative D call TRBD2 (7 bases). The germline CDR1 and CDR2 sequences are LNHNV and YYDKDF (reference sequence). V was pared by 0 bases and J by 3 bases, with 11 bases between. The CDR3 totals 15 residues. As DNA, the CDR3 is TGTGCCACCAGCAGAGATACAGGGAGGGAAGAGACCCAGTACTTC. Protein: CATSRDTGREETQYF.

CDR3 coding DNA: TGTGCCAGCAGTTTAGTCGGGAGGTACCAAGAGACCCAGTACTTC. Amino acid sequence: CASSLVGRYQETQYF. The rearrangement links TRBV12-3 or TRBV12-4 to TRBJ2-5; TRBD2 matches at 7 bases. J gave up 0 bases and V 1 base, and 2 bases lay outside the gene matches. The CDR3 length is 15 residues.

This clonotype showed up many times. One junction end does not reproduce the germline sequence, and a read error may be involved. The gene calls are TRBV10-2 and TRBJ2-7; 8 nucleotides match TRBD2. This CDR3 spans 19 amino acids. From germline, CDR1 is WSHSY and CDR2 SAAADI. The CDR3 DNA sequence: TGCGCCAGCAGTGAGTCTGTGGGGCGGGGGGCTGACAGCTCCTACAAGCAGTACTTC. It specifies CASSESVGRGADSSYKQYF.

V usage is TRBV7-6 and J usage is TRBJ2-7; no firm D call. The germline gives CDR1 SGHVS, CDR2 FNYEAQ. Between the trimmed V and J ends, which lost 2 bases and 5 bases, there was a span of 13 bases. This CDR3 has 14 residues. The CDR3 coding sequence is TGTGCCAGCAGCTTAAGGTCCCCAACCGACGAGCAGTACTTC. Amino acid sequence: CASSLRSPTDEQYF. Together with reference TRBV7-6 and TRBJ2-7, the CDR3 gives the full variable domain: GAGVSQSPRYKVTKRGQDVALRCDPISGHVSLYWYRQALGQGPEFLTYFNYEAQQDKSGLPNDRFSAERPEGSISTLTIQRTEQRDSAMYRCASSLRSPTDEQYFGPGTRLTVT.

Ten or more counts support this clonotype. The chain couples TRBV29-1 to TRBJ2-1; 8 nucleotides line up with TRBD2. Trimming at V came to 6 bases and at J to 7 bases, leaving 8 bases not matched to a gene. The CDR3 totals 13 residues. Germline CDR1 SQVTM, CDR2 ANQGSEA. The DNA of the CDR3 is TGCAGCGTCTCAACCGGGGGGGGAAATGAGCAGTTCTTC. This gives the protein CSVSTGGGNEQFF.

Regarding this clonotype: The junction shows a germline mismatch at one end, possibly a read error. The gene calls are TRBV20-1 and TRBJ2-1, with D unclear. This CDR3 comprises 16 residues. Per germline, CDR1 DFQATT and CDR2 SNEGSKA (reference sequence). CDR3 bases: TGCAGTGCTAGAGATGTTGGCCAAAGCTCCTACAATGGGCAGTTCTTC. Protein sequence: CSARDVGQSSYNGQFF.

The V gene is TRBV20-1, the J gene TRBJ2-1; 9 nucleotides line up with TRBD2. Germline loops: CDR1 DFQATT, CDR2 SNEGSKA (reference sequence). This CDR3 spans 12 amino acids. V trimming: 6 bases; J trimming: 6 bases; junction bases outside the gene matches: 3. The CDR3 loop reads CSAVAGANEQFF. The CDR3 DNA sequence: TGCAGTGCGGTAGCGGGAGCCAATGAGCAGTTCTTC.

The chain links TRBV29-1 to TRBJ2-4; 9 bases are shared with TRBD1. CDR1 is SQVTM and CDR2 is ANQGSEA in the germline V gene. V shed 6 bases, J shed 13 bases, and the junction held 13 bases outside the gene matches. The CDR3 totals 13 residues. The CDR3 loop is CSVGTGMGNEQYF. The CDR3 DNA reads as TGCAGCGTGGGGACAGGGATGGGCAATGAGCAGTACTTC.